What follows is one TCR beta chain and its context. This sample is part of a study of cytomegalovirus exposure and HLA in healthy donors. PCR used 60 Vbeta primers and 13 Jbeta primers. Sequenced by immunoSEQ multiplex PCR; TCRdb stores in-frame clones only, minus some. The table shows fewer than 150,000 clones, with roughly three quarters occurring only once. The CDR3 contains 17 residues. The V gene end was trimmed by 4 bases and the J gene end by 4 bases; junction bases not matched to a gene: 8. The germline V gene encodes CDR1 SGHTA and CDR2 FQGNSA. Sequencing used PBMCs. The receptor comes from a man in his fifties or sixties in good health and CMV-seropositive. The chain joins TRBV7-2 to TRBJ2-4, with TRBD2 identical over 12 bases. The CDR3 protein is CASSWVTSGGPKNIQYF. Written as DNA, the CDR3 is TGTGCCAGCAGCTGGGTTACTAGCGGGGGGCCTAAAAACATTCAGTACTTC. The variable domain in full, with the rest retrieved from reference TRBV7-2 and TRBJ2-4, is GAGVSQSPSNKVTEKGKDVELRCDPISGHTALYWYRQSLGQGLEFLIYFQGNSAPDKSGLPSDRFSAERTGGSVSTLTIQRTQQEDSAVYLCASSWVTSGGPKNIQYFGAGTRLSVL.